This T cell receptor beta chain was sequenced in a study of early T cells in non-severe SARS-CoV-2 infection. Whole-study context: Whole-blood bulk RNA, unsorted, was sequenced, and chains were unpaired.

Individual cDNA molecules each received unique molecular identifiers attached to them. TCRdb reprocessed the 5' RACE reads via MiXCR and lists one record per CDR3 protein. The top ten hold about 4.8% of the sample, which has about 77,000 distinct CDR3 sequences, more than 7.5% seen once. The CDR3 length is 14 residues. Between the trimmed V and J ends, which lost 3 bases and 8 bases, there was a span of 16 bases. Per the germline V gene, CDR1 is MNHEY and CDR2 is SMNVEV (reference sequence). General observations from the study: CD4 and private specificities were missed by VDJdb matching, which favored anti-spike CD8 responses.

This clonotype was seen many times. What it recognizes is unknown. Sample: whole blood. The V gene is TRBV27, the J gene TRBJ1-1; TRBD1 might be the D (5 bases). This TCR came from an adult who was a healthcare worker with PCR-confirmed SARS-CoV-2 infection or an uninfected control (not recorded which). The CDR3 DNA reads as TGTGCCAGCAGTTTTCACACCGAGGGACCCGAAGCTTTCTTT. Translation gives CASSFHTEGPEAFF.